This T cell receptor (beta chain) derives from a study of blood T cell repertoires in COVID-19. The CDR3 runs to 15 residues. Germline lookup yields CDR1 MGHRA and CDR2 YSYEKL. The trim removed 4 bases at V and 6 bases at J, leaving 10 bases unmatched. Assay used: immunoSEQ multiplex PCR; TCRdb lists only in-frame clones, some missing. The sample yields 80,000 to 100,000 clones, around nine tenths seen once. This receptor was identified in a man over 45 with acute or convalescent COVID-19. V gene TRBV4-1 combines with J gene TRBJ1-2; TRBD1 matches 8 bases. Sample: peripheral blood. CDR3 region: CASSPPAATGDGYTF. CDR3 nucleotides: TGCGCCAGCAGCCCCCCGGCGGCGACAGGGGATGGCTACACCTTC.